These 29 T cell receptor beta chains share one sample of origin, sequenced in a study of T cell responses to AZD1222 COVID-19 vaccine. Clones were read by immunoSEQ multiplex PCR, and TCRdb kept only the in-frame ones, dropping some. The sample has some 56,000 clones; approximately 85% are singletons. Sequencing used peripheral blood, obtained on day 0 of AZD1222 vaccination. These receptors all come from an adult in good health.

With respect to this clone: The identical CDR3 is also encoded by other nucleotide sequences in the sample. This chain connects TRBV6-5 to TRBJ1-1; TRBD1 is a possible D gene (5 bases). The germline V gene encodes CDR1 MNHEY and CDR2 SVGAGI. Trimming took off 4 bases at V and 5 bases at J, with 8 bases between the two ends. CDR3 length equals 12 residues. DNA for the CDR3: TGTGCCAGCAGTTTTGGGGGGACTGAAGCTTTCTTT. Translation gives CASSFGGTEAFF.

The V gene is TRBV2, the J gene TRBJ1-4; no firm D call. V lost 11 bases and J lost 2, with 12 bases in between. The CDR3 is 13 residues long. The germline V gene encodes CDR1 SNHLY and CDR2 FYNNEI. CDR3 coding DNA: TGTGCCGGGCAACTGGGTACTAATGAAAAACTGTTTTTT. Amino acids: CAGQLGTNEKLFF. The entire variable domain, with the rest obtained from reference TRBV2 and TRBJ1-4, is as follows: EPEVTQTPSHQVTQMGQEVILRCVPISNHLYFYWYRQILGQKVEFLVSFYNNEISEKSEIFDDQFSVERPDGSNFTLKIRSTKLEDSAMYFCAGQLGTNEKLFFGSGTQLSVL.

V and J are TRBV6-5 and TRBJ2-3, with D unresolved. CDR3 length: 14 residues. Germline values: CDR1 MNHEY, CDR2 SVGAGI. V dropped 0 bases and J dropped 3 bases, with 7 bases sitting between them. DNA of the CDR3: TGTGCCAGCAGTTACTCAGGGCGTACAGATACGCAGTATTTT. It specifies CASSYSGRTDTQYF.

This CDR3 reads CASSLGRLNTEAFF. The CDR3, as DNA: TGTGCCAGTAGTCTGGGACGGCTGAACACTGAAGCTTTCTTT. This chain joins TRBV19 and TRBJ1-1; perhaps TRBD1 as D (5 bases). This CDR3 has 14 amino acids. The V and J ends lost 5 bases and 0 bases respectively, with 10 bases between them. Germline V gives CDR1 LNHDA, CDR2 SQIVND (reference sequence). Based on the CDR3 plus reference TRBV19 and TRBJ1-1, the full variable domain is DGGITQSPKYLFRKEGQNVTLSCEQNLNHDAMYWYRQDPGQGLRLIYYSQIVNDFQKGDIAEGYSVSREKKESFPLTVTSAQKNPTAFYLCASSLGRLNTEAFFGQGTRLTVV.

The CDR3 is CASSEFRGPQETQYF. The CDR3 DNA reads as TGTGCCAGCAGCGAATTCAGGGGGCCCCAAGAGACCCAGTACTTC. The gene calls are TRBV3-1 (or the pseudogene TRBV3-2) and TRBJ2-5; 8 bases map to TRBD1. CDR3 length equals 15 residues. Germline trimming cut 5 bases from V and 1 base from J; bases unmatched to any gene: 6. CDR1 is LGHDT and CDR2 is YNNKEL in the germline V gene (reference sequence).

The sample holds a few counts of this clone. V gene TRBV27 combines with J gene TRBJ1-2; perhaps TRBD1 as D (5 bases). V dropped 3 bases and J dropped 4 bases, with 21 bases sitting between them. Germline lookup yields CDR1 MNHEY and CDR2 SMNVEV (reference sequence). The CDR3 extends over 17 amino acids. The CDR3 DNA is TGTGCCAGCAGTTTCCAAACCTCGGGGCAGGGCGCCTATGGCTACACCTTC. Amino acid sequence: CASSFQTSGQGAYGYTF.

V is TRBV5-5 and J is TRBJ1-5; 9 bases line up with TRBD1. CDR3 length equals 19 residues. Germline assignment: CDR1 SGHKS and CDR2 YYEKEE (reference sequence). V lost 0 bases, J lost 2 bases, and 12 bases stayed unmatched. CDR3 residues: CASSLERGQGSSGNQPQHF. CDR3 coding DNA: TGTGCCAGCAGCTTGGAGCGGGGACAGGGCTCAAGTGGCAATCAGCCCCAGCATTTT.

The genes are TRBV7-3 and TRBJ2-2; D gene unclear. From germline, CDR1 is SGHTA and CDR2 FQGTGA. The CDR3 consists of 13 residues. Trimming removed 6 bases at V and 2 bases at J, with 7 bases between. The CDR3 DNA is TGTGCCAGCAGACCTGAAAACACCGGGGAGCTGTTTTTT. It yields the protein CASRPENTGELFF.

This clone was seen a single time. V gene TRBV7-3 combines with J gene TRBJ2-3, with 10 bases aligning to TRBD1. In germline, CDR1 is SGHTA, CDR2 FQGTGA. Trimming removed 2 bases from V and 4 bases from J; junction bases left unmatched: 3. The length of the CDR3 is 15 residues. Written as DNA, the CDR3 is TGTGCCAGCAGCTTAGGGACAGGGGTCGCAGATACGCAGTATTTT. Its protein product is CASSLGTGVADTQYF.

CDR3 DNA sequence: TGTGCCAGCACTAGGCTCCTGTCCTCTGGAAACACCATATATTTT. This translates into CASTRLLSSGNTIYF. J is TRBJ1-3 and V is TRBV2; D is ambiguous. CDR1 is SNHLY, CDR2 FYNNEI, per germline. The CDR3 is 15 amino acids. Trimming left V 7 bases short and J 0 bases short, with 13 bases between.

This chain uses TRBV9 with TRBJ1-3; no clear D. CDR3 length: 17 amino acids. Looked up from germline, CDR1 is SGDLS and CDR2 is YYNGEE. Trimming left V 3 bases short and J 4 bases short, with 20 bases between. The CDR3 here is CASSATDLIRSGNTIYF. The CDR3 DNA reads as TGTGCCAGCAGCGCAACCGACCTGATAAGGTCCGGAAACACCATATATTTT.

This clone was counted a single time. The chain has TRBV6-5 and TRBJ1-1; D unresolved. This CDR3 is built from 14 residues. CDR1 is MNHEY, CDR2 SVGAGI, per germline. V lost 10 bases and J lost 0, with 15 bases in between. The CDR3 sequence is CATGRKGMNTEAFF. CDR3 nucleotides: TGTGCCACTGGAAGGAAGGGTATGAACACTGAAGCTTTCTTT.

The V gene is TRBV4-1, the J gene TRBJ1-2; D uncertain. With 4 bases removed from V and 10 bases from J, the gap between germline ends came to 10 bases. The CDR3 is made up of 11 amino acids. Germline loops: CDR1 MGHRA, CDR2 YSYEKL. This CDR3 reads CASSRDTYYTF. The CDR3, as DNA: TGCGCCAGCAGCCGCGACACATACTACACCTTC.

The rearrangement uses TRBV19 and TRBJ1-2, with a weak D call TRBD1 (5 bases). Per the germline V gene, CDR1 is LNHDA and CDR2 is SQIVND (reference sequence). The CDR3 contains 15 residues. Between the trimmed V and J ends, which lost 5 bases and 7 bases, there was a span of 20 bases. The DNA for the CDR3 is TGTGCCAGTAGTGTCCGGGACGGAAGAACTTTTGGCTACACCTTC. This gives the protein CASSVRDGRTFGYTF.

The CDR3 reads CASSYSGSPWDEQFF. The CDR3 region has the DNA TGTGCCAGCAGTTACTCTGGCTCGCCCTGGGATGAGCAGTTCTTC. V and J are TRBV6-5 and TRBJ2-1; D uncertain. The CDR3 has 15 amino acids. The germline V gene encodes CDR1 MNHEY and CDR2 SVGAGI. V was cut by 0 bases and J by 8 bases, with 14 bases left in between.

The chain joins TRBV5-5 to TRBJ1-1; 11 nucleotides line up with TRBD1. The ends lost 4 bases at V and 4 bases at J; junction bases unmatched: 9. Per the germline V gene, CDR1 is SGHKS and CDR2 is YYEKEE (reference sequence). The CDR3 has 16 residues. CDR3 in DNA: TGTGCCAGCAGCCCGGGGACAGGGGGGATTGGCACTGAAGCTTTCTTT. The encoded protein is CASSPGTGGIGTEAFF.

The rearrangement joins TRBV7-9 to TRBJ2-1, with D hard to call. From germline, CDR1 is SEHNR and CDR2 FQNEAQ (reference sequence). This CDR3 contains 18 residues. The V end lost 2 bases, the J end lost 1 base, and 18 bases lay between the germline ends. The CDR3 is CASSLIFGGGISYNEQFF. The CDR3 coding sequence is TGTGCCAGCAGCTTAATCTTCGGCGGTGGTATTTCCTACAATGAGCAGTTCTTC.

This rearrangement joins TRBV5-4 to TRBJ2-1; 9 bases fit TRBD1. Trimming at V came to 2 bases and at J to 4 bases, leaving 7 bases not matched to a gene. The CDR3 sequence is 16 residues long. In germline, CDR1 is SGHNT, CDR2 YYREEE (reference sequence). The CDR3 is CASSFGGTGIYNEQFF. The CDR3 bases are TGTGCCAGCAGCTTTGGGGGGACAGGGATTTACAATGAGCAGTTCTTC.

The V call is TRBV4-2, the J call TRBJ2-2; D unclear. Germline CDR1 and CDR2: LGHNA and YNFKEQ. Trimming took 3 bases from V and 6 from J, leaving 5 bases between them. The CDR3 length is 12 residues. The CDR3 region has the DNA TGTGCCAGCAGCCAGCAACCCGGGGAGCTGTTTTTT. Protein: CASSQQPGELFF.

The rearrangement joins TRBV12-3 or TRBV12-4 to TRBJ1-2; D is uncertain. Trimming pared 8 bases from V and 4 bases from J, leaving 14 bases between. The length of the CDR3 is 13 residues. Written as DNA, the CDR3 is TGTGCCAGCGGTCTAGCCAGCGCCTATGGCTACACCTTC. It encodes CASGLASAYGYTF.

V gene TRBV4-2 combines with J gene TRBJ1-5; tentatively, D is TRBD1 (6 bases). The germline V and J ends were trimmed by 1 base and 9 bases, with 16 bases remaining between them. The CDR3 is 15 amino acids. Germline lookup yields CDR1 LGHNA and CDR2 YNFKEQ. CDR3 in DNA: TGTGCCAGCAGCCAAGCCACACAGGGTATGGGGCCCCAGCATTTT. Translation: CASSQATQGMGPQHF.

The genes are TRBV5-1 and TRBJ2-1, with 9 positions matching TRBD1. The CDR3 covers 14 residues. From germline, CDR1 is SGHRS and CDR2 YFSETQ. V shed 7 bases, J shed 4 bases, and the junction held 6 bases outside the gene matches. This CDR3 is CASEVGTGYNEQFF. CDR3 coding DNA: TGCGCCAGCGAGGTCGGGACAGGGTACAATGAGCAGTTCTTC.

This clone appeared a single time. The chain uses TRBV7-2 and TRBJ1-6, with TRBD1 as a possible D gene (5 bases). V was pared by 2 bases and J by 8 bases, with 13 bases between. Germline V CDR1 and CDR2: SGHTA, FQGNSA. The CDR3 runs 15 residues. The CDR3 reads CASSLSSGSDSPLHF. The CDR3 DNA follows: TGTGCCAGCAGCTTAAGTTCAGGGTCGGATTCACCCCTCCACTTT.

This chain uses TRBV7-9 with TRBJ1-1; D is perhaps TRBD1 (5 bases). Germline values: CDR1 SEHNR, CDR2 FQNEAQ (reference sequence). The CDR3 runs 13 residues. The V gene lost 2 bases and the J gene lost 1 base, with 5 bases spanning the gap. The CDR3 coding sequence is TGTGCCAGCAGCTTAACAGGGAACACTGAAGCTTTCTTT. It specifies CASSLTGNTEAFF. Complete variable domain (other parts from reference TRBV7-9 and TRBJ1-1): DTGVSQNPRHKITKRGQNVTFRCDPISEHNRLYWYRQTLGQGPEFLTYFQNEAQLEKSRLLSDRFSAERPKGSFSTLEIQRTEQGDSAMYLCASSLTGNTEAFFGQGTRLTVV.

The V and J genes are TRBV5-4 and TRBJ2-1; 11 bases fit TRBD2. V dropped 4 bases and J dropped 7; count of bases not matched to a gene: 7. The CDR3 is made up of 15 amino acids. Germline assignment: CDR1 SGHNT and CDR2 YYREEE (reference sequence). The CDR3 reads CASSPGLAVSNEQFF. The CDR3 region has the DNA TGTGCCAGCAGCCCGGGACTAGCGGTCTCGAATGAGCAGTTCTTC.

The chain recombines TRBV1 with TRBJ1-1. TRBV1 is a known pseudogene. This CDR3 is 13 amino acids long. CDR3 nucleotides: TGCACCAGCAGCCAAGATTGGAGGGCTCGAGCTTTCTTT. This encodes CTSSQDWRARAFF.

The rearrangement links TRBV11-3 to TRBJ2-7; TRBD1 matches at 7 bases. Germline loops: CDR1 SGHNT, CDR2 YENEEA. The trim removed 5 bases at V and 3 bases at J, leaving 16 bases unmatched. The CDR3 consists of 17 residues. The CDR3 loop reads CASSPGKGASDLYEQYF. As DNA, the CDR3 is TGTGCCAGCAGCCCCGGAAAGGGGGCGTCCGACCTCTACGAGCAGTACTTC.

The rearrangement joins TRBV19 to TRBJ1-5, with a possible D match to TRBD1 (6 bases). CDR3 length: 14 residues. Germline assignment: CDR1 LNHDA and CDR2 SQIVND (reference sequence). Trimming stripped 6 bases from V and 2 bases from J, with 11 bases between. Here the CDR3 DNA reads TGTGCCAGTAGGAATGAGGGGGGCAATCAGCCCCAGCATTTT. Its protein product is CASRNEGGNQPQHF.

Only one count was recorded for this clone. This rearrangement joins TRBV18 to TRBJ1-4; D gene uncertain. Trimming took off 6 bases at V and 8 bases at J, with 7 bases between the two ends. The CDR3 is made up of 11 amino acids. Germline CDR1 is KGHSH and CDR2 is LQKENI. CDR3 sequence reads: CASSAGEKLFF. The CDR3 DNA sequence: TGTGCCAGCTCCGCGGGGGAAAAACTGTTTTTT.